One sample yielded the 16 T cell receptor beta chains listed below, sequenced in a study of molecular identifiers for immune sequencing clone quantification (dated by TCRdb to 2016 to 2019). Library prep was done by PCR. Instrument used: Illumina HiSeq 4000. The public reads were run again by TCRdb, first through fastp at Q25 and then through MiXCR, and only productive beta chains were kept. Every distinct CDR3 protein forms one entry, paired with its most common genes and DNA. In this sample the table shows about 640,000 distinct CDR3 sequences, about 20% of which occur a single time. The top ten clonotypes cover roughly 0.9% of the sample. The sequencing sample was made of naive CD8+ T cells from blood, with Jurkat cell RNA spiked in. Sample cell subset or site, as interpreted from the label and publication: FACS-sorted CD8+CD4-CCR7+CD45RA+ naive T cells. These receptors were taken from a human donor in good health. Some libraries in this study had Jurkat cell RNA spiked in.

Of note for this clonotype: A single base separates this from a much larger clone, so it may be a read error. The rearrangement uses TRBV4-1 and TRBJ2-1; D gene uncertain. V was cut by 1 base and J by 11 bases, with 15 bases left in between. This CDR3 has 14 residues. The germline gives CDR1 MGHRA, CDR2 YSYEKL. CDR3 coding DNA: TGCGCCAGCAGCCAAGTCGTTGGTGTTCAGAAGCAGTTCTTC. It yields the protein CASSQVVGVQKQFF.

J is TRBJ1-1 and V is TRBV19; D gene unclear. Trimming removed 1 base at V and 1 base at J, with 13 bases between. Germline CDR1 reads LNHDA; CDR2 reads SQIVND (reference sequence). This CDR3 is built from 16 residues. CDR3 amino acids: CASSIVPNIGNTEAFF. The CDR3 DNA sequence: TGTGCCAGTAGTATAGTCCCCAACATAGGGAACACTGAAGCTTTCTTT.

This clonotype was detected many times. The rearrangement uses TRBV14 and TRBJ2-3; D not resolved. The germline V gene encodes CDR1 SGHDN and CDR2 FVKESK. V shed 0 bases and J shed 6 bases, with 13 bases lying between them. This CDR3 is built from 15 residues. The CDR3 coding sequence is TGTGCCAGCAGCCAAGACGTGTTTCCTGCGGATACGCAGTATTTT. Translated, it gives CASSQDVFPADTQYF. Looking up the rest from reference TRBV14 and TRBJ2-3 gives the full variable domain: EAGVTQFPSHSVIEKGQTVTLRCDPISGHDNLYWYRRVMGKEIKFLLHFVKESKQDESGMPNNRFLAERTGGTYSTLKVQPAELEDSGVYFCASSQDVFPADTQYFGPGTRLTVL.

This clonotype has more than one count but fewer than ten. The rearrangement uses TRBV28 and TRBJ1-3; D possibly corresponds to TRBD1 (5 bases). The V end lost 6 bases, the J end lost 4 bases, and 16 bases lay between the germline ends. The V gene's germline CDR1 is MDHEN and CDR2 SYDVKM. This CDR3 is 15 amino acids long. This CDR3 reads CASRQRDGRGNTIYF. The CDR3, as DNA: TGTGCCAGCAGACAAAGGGACGGTAGGGGAAACACCATATATTTT.

In the case of this clonotype: Just one base apart from a much larger clone, this may be a read error. The chain has TRBV2 and TRBJ1-6; D not resolved. The CDR3 is 16 amino acids. CDR1 and CDR2 (germline): SNHLY, FYNNEI. Written as DNA, the CDR3 is TGTGCCAGCAGTGACGCCGAAAGCTCCCATAATTCACCCCTCCACTTT. Amino acid sequence: CASSDAESSHNSPLHF.

This clonotype was counted at least ten times. The chain couples TRBV12-5 to TRBJ1-5; D perhaps matches TRBD1 (6 bases). The CDR3 spans 18 residues. The ends were cut back, 0 bases at V and 5 bases at J, with 20 bases in the middle. Germline lookup yields CDR1 LGHNT and CDR2 FRNRAP. Written as DNA, the CDR3 is TGTGCTAGTGGTTTGGTACTCGGGGGGGGCGGTTTTCATCAGCCCCAGCATTTT. It codes for CASGLVLGGGGFHQPQHF.

This clonotype showed up many times. The V gene is TRBV7-2, the J gene TRBJ2-7; no firm D call. CDR3 length: 15 amino acids. Per germline, CDR1 SGHTA and CDR2 FQGNSA. Trimming shortened V by 2 bases and J by 5 bases, and 16 bases separated the two germline ends. The chain's CDR3 is CASSLSPARKNEQYF. The CDR3 DNA reads as TGTGCCAGCAGCTTAAGCCCGGCCAGAAAGAACGAGCAGTACTTC.

This clonotype has at least ten counts. The chain employs TRBV27 and TRBJ2-3; D possibly corresponds to TRBD2 (6 bases). V was cut by 7 bases and J by 5 bases, with 19 bases left in between. CDR3 length: 15 amino acids. Germline V lookup: CDR1 MNHEY, CDR2 SMNVEV (reference sequence). CDR3 sequence: CASKAVSGDLDTQYF. DNA of the CDR3: TGTGCCAGCAAAGCCGTTAGCGGAGATTTAGATACGCAGTATTTT.

Ten or more counts support this clonotype. The chain carries TRBV9 and TRBJ2-7; no definite D call. Germline-derived CDR1 and CDR2 are SGDLS and YYNGEE. Trimming shortened V by 3 bases and J by 4 bases, and 8 bases separated the two germline ends. CDR3 length: 12 amino acids. CDR3 sequence (DNA): TGTGCCAGCAGCGGACCGACATACGAGCAGTACTTC. Protein: CASSGPTYEQYF. The entire variable domain, with the rest obtained from reference TRBV9 and TRBJ2-7, is as follows: DSGVTQTPKHLITATGQRVTLRCSPRSGDLSVYWYQQSLDQGLQFLIQYYNGEERAKGNILERFSAQQFPDLHSELNLSSLELGDSALYFCASSGPTYEQYFGPGTRLTVT.

This clonotype was detected ten times or more. The V call is TRBV4-1, the J call TRBJ2-7, with D perhaps TRBD1 (5 bases). CDR1 is MGHRA and CDR2 is YSYEKL in the germline V gene. V lost 3 bases to trimming and J lost 1 base, with 19 bases between them. This CDR3 spans 17 amino acids. This CDR3 is CASSHLSSGAGSYEQYF. The CDR3 DNA sequence: TGCGCCAGCAGCCACCTTTCCTCTGGGGCAGGGTCCTACGAGCAGTACTTC.

This clonotype was detected many times. The chain combines TRBV29-1 with TRBJ2-7; a weak D match, TRBD1 (5 bases). This CDR3 is built from 12 residues. CDR1 SQVTM and CDR2 ANQGSEA come from the germline V gene. Trimming removed 0 bases from V and 9 bases from J, with 12 bases in between. CDR3 region: CSVEDMGQGQYF. The CDR3 DNA reads TGCAGCGTTGAAGATATGGGGCAGGGGCAGTACTTC.

V and J are TRBV30 and TRBJ2-7; TRBD1 agrees at 7 bases. The CDR3 has 13 residues. Per germline, CDR1 GTSNPN and CDR2 SVGIG (reference sequence). V lost 2 bases to trimming and J lost 7 bases; unmatched junction nucleotides: 8. In DNA, the CDR3 is TGTGCCTGGAGTATAGGGGGCCCGGGGGAGCAGTACTTC. Translating it yields CAWSIGGPGEQYF.

The DNA for the CDR3 is TGTGCCATCAGTGAAGCAGGGACTCATCAGCCCCAGCATTTT. Translated, it gives CAISEAGTHQPQHF. V usage is TRBV10-3 and J usage is TRBJ1-5, with D possibly matching TRBD1 (5 bases). The ends were cut back, 3 bases at V and 5 bases at J, with 11 bases in the middle. The CDR3 totals 14 residues. The germline V gene has CDR1 ENHRY and CDR2 SYGVKD.

In this sample, this clonotype turned up a few times. The genes are TRBV19 and TRBJ2-7; TRBD1 might be the D (6 bases). The CDR3 is made up of 15 amino acids. V was clipped by 3 bases and J by 2 bases, with 14 bases between them. The germline V gene has CDR1 LNHDA and CDR2 SQIVND (reference sequence). This CDR3 reads CASSMATGPTYEQYF. DNA for the CDR3: TGTGCCAGTAGTATGGCAACAGGGCCCACCTACGAGCAGTACTTC.

This clonotype was detected many times. V and J are TRBV4-3 and TRBJ2-7; D is undetermined. The CDR3 has 15 residues. From germline, CDR1 is LGHNA and CDR2 YSLEER. Trimming cost V 3 bases and J 3 bases, with 15 bases left between them. In nucleotides, the CDR3 is TGCGCCAGCAGCCAGTTTGTGGTAACCAGCTACGAGCAGTACTTC. Amino acid sequence: CASSQFVVTSYEQYF.

On this clonotype itself: With a much larger clone just one base away, this may be a read error. V is TRBV4-3 and J is TRBJ1-2; tentatively, D is TRBD1 (5 bases). The CDR3 is 15 amino acids. The germline V gene has CDR1 LGHNA and CDR2 YSLEER. The CDR3 DNA follows: TGCGCCGGCAGCCAAGATATGGGGGGTGTCTATGGCTACACCTTC. This sequence encodes CAGSQDMGGVYGYTF.